Each of the 15 T cell receptor beta chains below was sequenced from the same sample in a study of blood T cells in healthy people across ages. A J-beta primer mix and a sample-barcoded 5' primer were used in a second PCR of about 7 to 11 cycles. TCRdb ran MiXCR on the 5' RACE reads and lists one entry per CDR3 protein. The sample contains about 1,800,000 distinct CDR3 sequences, roughly 30% of which appear only once. Sequenced material: blood. These receptor sequences come from a woman aged 25 to 39 in good health.

The chain uses TRBV6-2 or TRBV6-3 and TRBJ1-5, with 10 bases matching TRBD1. Germline V gene data show CDR1 as MNHEY and CDR2 as SVGEGT. Losses at the gene ends were 2 bases for V and 2 bases for J; bases not matched to a gene: 3. CDR3 length: 16 residues. CDR3 DNA sequence: TGTGCCAGCAGTTACGGGACAGGGGAGGGCAATCAGCCCCAGCATTTT. It encodes CASSYGTGEGNQPQHF.

This clonotype occurred once. This rearrangement joins TRBV13 to TRBJ2-7; 8 nucleotides align to TRBD2. Trimming cost V 5 bases and J 3 bases; bases outside gene matches: 9. CDR1 and CDR2 (germline): PRHDT, FYEKMQ (reference sequence). The CDR3 totals 15 residues. CDR3 sequence: CASSLRVAGLYEQYF. CDR3 in DNA: TGTGCCAGCAGCCTCAGGGTAGCGGGACTCTACGAGCAGTACTTC.

This clonotype has at least ten counts. The CDR3 is CASSERGGRGPHEQYF. The CDR3 DNA reads TGCGCCAGCAGTGAGAGGGGAGGCAGGGGGCCCCACGAGCAGTACTTC. This chain connects TRBV10-2 to TRBJ2-7; 8 nucleotides line up with TRBD1. This CDR3 is 16 amino acids long. V lost 2 bases to trimming and J lost 5 bases; unmatched junction nucleotides: 11. Germline CDR1 is WSHSY and CDR2 is SAAADI.

This clonotype was counted a few times. The chain recombines TRBV5-1 with TRBJ1-2, with no clear D. Germline lookup yields CDR1 SGHRS and CDR2 YFSETQ. The V gene lost 1 base and the J gene lost 5 bases, with 12 bases spanning the gap. The CDR3 consists of 14 residues. The DNA for the CDR3 is TGCGCCAGCAGCTTGAGTTTGATTTCTTATGGCTACACCTTC. This encodes CASSLSLISYGYTF.

This clonotype was seen a few times. The rearrangement uses TRBV6-5 and TRBJ1-2; 11 nucleotides match TRBD1. This CDR3 comprises 16 residues. V lost 0 bases to trimming and J lost 4 bases; unmatched junction nucleotides: 4. Germline values: CDR1 MNHEY, CDR2 SVGAGI. The CDR3 protein is CASSYSPGQGGYGYTF. The CDR3, as DNA: TGTGCCAGCAGTTACTCCCCGGGACAGGGGGGCTATGGCTACACCTTC.

The chain employs TRBV28 and TRBJ2-1; 9 bases match TRBD2. The CDR3 runs to 15 residues. Looked up from germline, CDR1 is MDHEN and CDR2 is SYDVKM. After removal of 8 bases from V and 5 bases from J, the junction contained 10 bases not matched to a gene. The CDR3 reads CASLQSGGTHNEQFF. The DNA of the CDR3 is TGTGCCAGCCTACAGAGCGGGGGGACCCACAATGAGCAGTTCTTC. The full variable domain, its missing parts supplied by reference TRBV28 and TRBJ2-1, is DVKVTQSSRYLVKRTGEKVFLECVQDMDHENMFWYRQDPGLGLRLIYFSYDVKMKEKGDIPEGYSVSREKKERFSLILESASTNQTSMYLCASLQSGGTHNEQFFGPGTRLTVL.

This clonotype was detected many times. The V and J genes are TRBV7-2 and TRBJ2-7; 12 bases match TRBD2. This CDR3 comprises 17 residues. V dropped 4 bases and J dropped 3; count of bases not matched to a gene: 10. Per germline, CDR1 SGHTA and CDR2 FQGNSA. The CDR3 DNA is TGTGCCAGCAGCTCCTCCCCCGCACTAGCGGGAGGCTACGAGCAGTACTTC. This translates into CASSSSPALAGGYEQYF.

The chain links TRBV20-1 to TRBJ2-4; D remains ambiguous. This CDR3 has 15 residues. V lost 6 bases and J 0 bases, leaving 15 bases between the germline ends. Germline CDR1 DFQATT, CDR2 SNEGSKA (reference sequence). CDR3 nucleotides: TGCAGTGCCCTACGACCTGACATAGCCAAAAACATTCAGTACTTC. It is translated as CSALRPDIAKNIQYF.

The genes are TRBV9 and TRBJ2-3, with 7 nucleotides matching TRBD1. Germline CDR1 reads SGDLS; CDR2 reads YYNGEE. The junction had 13 bases not matched to a gene; V was cut back by 4 bases and J by 2 bases. The CDR3 length is 17 residues. As DNA, the CDR3 is TGTGCCAGCAGCATCTCTCCGGGACAGAGATTCACAGATACGCAGTATTTT. Its protein is CASSISPGQRFTDTQYF.

There are many counts of this clonotype. V usage is TRBV5-1 and J usage is TRBJ2-3; either TRBD1 or TRBD2 may supply D (5 bases each). V lost 2 bases and J lost 0, with 13 bases in between. The CDR3 is made up of 16 amino acids. CDR1 and CDR2 from the germline V gene are SGHRS and YFSETQ. CDR3: CASSLPGPSSTDTQYF. CDR3 nucleotides: TGCGCCAGCAGCTTACCGGGACCCTCTAGCACAGATACGCAGTATTTT.

This clonotype was seen a handful of times. The chain is built from TRBV6-6 and TRBJ2-7; 8 nucleotides line up with TRBD2. V gave up 2 bases and J gave up 6 bases; unmatched junction bases: 9. CDR1 MNHNY and CDR2 SVGAGI come from the germline V gene (reference sequence). The CDR3 is made up of 15 amino acids. Here the CDR3 reads CASSYRGSGTGEQYF. The CDR3 nucleotides read TGTGCCAGCAGTTACCGCGGTAGCGGGACCGGCGAGCAGTACTTC.

Concerning this clonotype itself: The junction differs from germline at one of its ends, possibly a read error. This sequence joins TRBV11-2 and TRBJ2-4; 9 bases are a match to TRBD2. This CDR3 is built from 13 residues. The germline gives CDR1 SGHAT, CDR2 FQNNGV. The CDR3 reads CASSLGGGGARFF. CDR3 DNA sequence: TGTGCCAGCAGCTTAGGAGGCGGGGGGGCTCGGTTCTTC.

This clonotype was detected many times. The chain employs TRBV29-1 and TRBJ2-3, with TRBD1 as a possible D gene (5 bases). The CDR3 runs 13 residues. V was trimmed by 4 bases and J by 9 bases, leaving 17 bases between them. CDR1 is SQVTM and CDR2 is ANQGSEA in the germline V gene. The CDR3, as DNA: TGCAGCGTTGTCGACAGCCAGATGGGGACGCAGTATTTT. Its translation is CSVVDSQMGTQYF.

The chain links TRBV4-2 to TRBJ2-3, with 10 nucleotides matching TRBD2. Germline values: CDR1 LGHNA, CDR2 YNFKEQ. V lost 1 base to trimming and J lost 6 bases; unmatched junction nucleotides: 4. The CDR3 spans 15 residues. CDR3: CASSQGNSGGDTQYF. CDR3 DNA sequence: TGTGCCAGCAGCCAAGGAAATAGCGGGGGGGATACGCAGTATTTT.

This clonotype was found many times. This chain links TRBV27 with TRBJ2-7, with D possibly TRBD1 on 8 matching bases. V lost 6 bases and J 3 bases, leaving 15 bases between the germline ends. Germline lookup yields CDR1 MNHEY and CDR2 SMNVEV (reference sequence). This CDR3 is 14 amino acids long. The CDR3 sequence is CASSKQGDYYEQYF. The CDR3 DNA reads as TGTGCCAGCAGCAAACAGGGGGACTACTACGAGCAGTACTTC.